This TCR beta chain was captured in a study of blood T cell repertoires in COVID-19. Study overall: Whether acute or convalescent, the COVID-19 samples came from the United States, Italy and Spain. The analysed material was cDNA or gDNA that came from T cells, B-cell-depleted T cells, or PBMCs.

In the study's own analysis: From reference gene primer amplification, estimates of nucleated cell counts were derived. Assay: immunoSEQ multiplex PCR; the TCRdb copy retains only in-frame clones and omits some. D and trimming come from the DNA, and the V and J calls and clone size come from that table. This repertoire shows a few hundred thousand clones, over 75% found once; its top ten account for about 2%. To note about this clone: Other nucleotide sequences from this sample produce the same CDR3.

J was trimmed by 4 bases and V by 10 bases; bases with no gene match: 6. This CDR3 is built from 13 residues. Germline CDR1 and CDR2: LNHDA and SQIVND (reference sequence). What was sequenced was peripheral blood. The chain combines TRBV19 with TRBJ1-4, with TRBD1 identical over 7 bases. This TCR derives from a man aged 25 to 45 who had recovered from COVID-19. The CDR3 spells CATGTAINEKLFF. DNA of the CDR3: TGTGCCACAGGGACAGCGATTAATGAAAAACTGTTTTTT.